This entry features one T cell receptor beta chain sequence. 60 Vbeta and 13 Jbeta primers were used in PCR. Sequenced by immunoSEQ multiplex PCR; TCRdb stores in-frame clones only, minus some. The repertoire has about 190,000 clones, around four fifths of them found once; the top ten carry less than 0.85%. The J segment lost 2 bases and the V segment lost 5 bases, leaving 10 bases of the junction unmatched. Germline assignment: CDR1 LNHDA and CDR2 SQIVND (reference sequence). This CDR3 spans 17 amino acids. This entry belongs to a study of cytomegalovirus exposure and HLA in healthy donors. Sequencing input: PBMCs. The chain links TRBV19 to TRBJ2-3, with 10 nucleotides matching TRBD2. The clonotype was recovered from a woman younger than 30 in good health and CMV-seronegative. The CDR3 reads CASSVWTSGLYTDTQYF. CDR3 sequence (DNA): TGTGCCAGTAGTGTTTGGACTAGCGGACTCTACACAGATACGCAGTATTTT.